The entry below describes one T cell receptor beta chain. Profiling relied on immunoSEQ multiplex PCR, and the TCRdb table lists in-frame clones only, not all of them. Found here are under 850,000 clones, roughly 88% of them singletons; the top ten hold about 0.01%. The sample comes from a study of shared T cell receptors in the human thymus. Germline V gene sequence: CDR1 SQVTM, CDR2 ANQGSEA. The CDR3 is 16 residues long. The V and J ends lost 0 bases and 1 base, in that order; junction bases with no gene match: 7. These data were also reused for a study on human thymus T cells. That source reports: Samples came from healthy Finnish infants during open corrective cardiac surgery. Thymus tissue was removed during corrective cardiac surgery. Use of V and J genes seemed skewed within the thymic and blood repertoires. Related studies found that unrelated individuals share highly overlapping thymic repertoires.

The source is a boy in the first two years of life with a congenital heart defect. The J gene is TRBJ1-1, the V gene TRBV29-1; TRBD1 matches 8 bases. The sequenced material came from thymocytes. The CDR3 here is CSVEDPTGERNTEAFF. CDR3 bases: TGCAGCGTTGAAGATCCGACAGGGGAACGGAACACTGAAGCTTTCTTT.